This T cell receptor (beta chain) was identified during a study of cytomegalovirus exposure and HLA in healthy donors. Study-wide results and limits: TCR beta chains numbering roughly 150 were designated cytomegalovirus-associated. Among the CMV-associated chains, a few were confirmed in vitro as specific for CMV antigens. Reportedly, cytomegalovirus status was diagnosed with high sensitivity and specificity.

The length of the CDR3 is 14 residues. The V gene's germline CDR1 is SQVTM and CDR2 ANQGSEA. Trimming shortened V by 1 base and J by 2 bases, and 12 bases separated the two germline ends. Of note for this clone: Its antigen is as yet unknown.

Using immunoSEQ multiplex PCR, the repertoire was profiled, and TCRdb retains in-frame clones only, with some absent. The top ten hold more than 2.5% of the sample, which has 120,000 to 150,000 clones, approximately 88% seen once. The material sequenced was PBMCs. This clonotype was obtained from a young woman in good health and CMV-seropositive. The rearrangement links TRBV29-1 to TRBJ2-7; a weak D match, TRBD1 (5 bases). CDR3 nucleotide sequence: TGCAGCGTTGAAGCGAAGGGGCCCACCTACGAGCAGTACTTC. This gives the protein CSVEAKGPTYEQYF.